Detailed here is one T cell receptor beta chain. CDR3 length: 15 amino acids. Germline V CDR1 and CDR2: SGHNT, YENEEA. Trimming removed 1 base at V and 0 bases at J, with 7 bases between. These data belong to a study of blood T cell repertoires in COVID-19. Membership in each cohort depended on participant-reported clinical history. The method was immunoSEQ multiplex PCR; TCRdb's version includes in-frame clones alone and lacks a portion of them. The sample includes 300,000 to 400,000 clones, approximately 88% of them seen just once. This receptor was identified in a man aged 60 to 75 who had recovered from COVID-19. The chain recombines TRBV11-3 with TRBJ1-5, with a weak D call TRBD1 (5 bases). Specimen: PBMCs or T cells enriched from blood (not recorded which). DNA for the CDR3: TGTGCCAGCAGCTTAGCAGGGCTTAGCAATCAGCCCCAGCATTTT. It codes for CASSLAGLSNQPQHF.